Following are 11 T cell receptor beta chains from one sample sequenced in a study of cytomegalovirus exposure and HLA in healthy donors. PCR primers comprised 60 Vbeta and 13 Jbeta primers. Sequencing was performed with immunoSEQ multiplex PCR; in TCRdb, only in-frame clones are kept and a portion is missing. The repertoire holds more than 45,000 clones, just under 85% seen once, with roughly 3.1% in the top ten. Sequenced input: PBMCs. These receptors were collected from a man aged 45 to 65 in good health and CMV-seronegative.

The J gene is TRBJ2-7, the V gene TRBV13, with 7 bases aligning to TRBD1. V lost 9 bases to trimming and J lost 3 bases; unmatched junction nucleotides: 8. The CDR3 spans 13 residues. CDR1 is PRHDT and CDR2 is FYEKMQ in the germline V gene (reference sequence). The DNA for the CDR3 is TGTGCCAGAAACGGGACAGTGAGCTACGAGCAGTACTTC. Translation gives CARNGTVSYEQYF.

This chain links TRBV2 with TRBJ1-4; no definite D call. The CDR3 is 13 amino acids. Deletions cut 1 base from V and 8 bases from J, with 8 bases between. Germline assignment: CDR1 SNHLY and CDR2 FYNNEI. The CDR3 loop is CASSEGAPEKLFF. CDR3 DNA: TGTGCCAGCAGTGAAGGGGCGCCGGAAAAACTGTTTTTT. The whole variable domain, filled in from reference TRBV2 and TRBJ1-4, reads EPEVTQTPSHQVTQMGQEVILRCVPISNHLYFYWYRQILGQKVEFLVSFYNNEISEKSEIFDDQFSVERPDGSNFTLKIRSTKLEDSAMYFCASSEGAPEKLFFGSGTQLSVL.

This chain links TRBV7-6 with TRBJ1-4; no firm D call. The CDR3 spans 12 residues. The V gene's germline CDR1 is SGHVS and CDR2 FNYEAQ. The V end was cut by 5 bases, the J end by 1 base, with 2 bases between. CDR3 bases: TGTGCCAGCAGCCTAACTAATGAAAAACTGTTTTTT. Translated: CASSLTNEKLFF.

The chain couples TRBV28 to TRBJ1-4; D is ambiguous. The CDR3 runs to 14 residues. Germline V lookup: CDR1 MDHEN, CDR2 SYDVKM. Trimming removed 5 bases from V and 3 bases from J, with 10 bases in between. The CDR3 reads CASSGQKPNEKLFF. The CDR3 DNA follows: TGTGCCAGCAGTGGCCAGAAACCTAATGAAAAACTGTTTTTT.

The chain has TRBV7-6 and TRBJ1-1, with D unclear. Looked up from germline, CDR1 is SGHVS and CDR2 is FNYEAQ. The V gene lost 1 base and the J gene lost 5 bases, with 8 bases spanning the gap. The CDR3 totals 13 residues. The CDR3 loop is CASSLGEETEAFF. Here the CDR3 DNA reads TGTGCCAGCAGCTTAGGAGAGGAGACTGAAGCTTTCTTT.

The V gene is TRBV5-6, the J gene TRBJ2-6; the D gene is possibly TRBD1 (6 bases). Germline-derived CDR1 and CDR2 are SGHDT and YYEEEE. The CDR3 extends over 16 amino acids. V was clipped by 6 bases and J by 2 bases, with 15 bases between them. The CDR3 DNA follows: TGTGCCAGCACGGACAGTTTGGAGCCTGGGGCCAACGTCCTGACTTTC. Encoded protein: CASTDSLEPGANVLTF.

The J gene is TRBJ1-4, the V gene TRBV28; D is undetermined. This CDR3 spans 15 amino acids. V lost 7 bases to trimming and J lost 8 bases, with 20 bases between them. The germline CDR1 and CDR2 sequences are MDHEN and SYDVKM. CDR3 protein: CASTSPGKASEKLFF. In DNA, the CDR3 is TGTGCCAGCACCTCCCCGGGGAAGGCATCAGAAAAACTGTTTTTT.

This clone was detected once. The rearrangement links TRBV19 to TRBJ2-1; possible D gene TRBD1, 6 bases. CDR1 and CDR2 (germline): LNHDA, SQIVND (reference sequence). The CDR3 totals 14 residues. With 6 bases removed from V and 2 bases from J, the gap between germline ends came to 11 bases. In DNA form, the CDR3 reads TGTGCCAGTAGCCAGGGGACGCCCTACAATGAGCAGTTCTTC. Its protein product is CASSQGTPYNEQFF. Full variable domain (missing parts from reference TRBV19 and TRBJ2-1): DGGITQSPKYLFRKEGQNVTLSCEQNLNHDAMYWYRQDPGQGLRLIYYSQIVNDFQKGDIAEGYSVSREKKESFPLTVTSAQKNPTAFYLCASSQGTPYNEQFFGPGTRLTVL.

In DNA, the CDR3 is TGCGCCAGCAGCTTGGCCGGCTATGGCTACACCTTC. Its protein product is CASSLAGYGYTF. The chain carries TRBV5-1 and TRBJ1-2; no clear D gene. This CDR3 contains 12 residues. Germline assignment: CDR1 SGHRS and CDR2 YFSETQ. Trimming took off 0 bases at V and 4 bases at J, with 4 bases between the two ends.

This clone was observed a single time. The chain couples TRBV4-2 to TRBJ2-2, with D unresolved. From germline, CDR1 is LGHNA and CDR2 YNFKEQ. This CDR3 is built from 16 residues. With 1 base removed from V and 7 bases from J, the gap between germline ends came to 16 bases. The CDR3 region is CASSQVGLELNGELFF. The CDR3 coding sequence is TGTGCCAGCAGCCAAGTGGGTCTAGAGCTAAACGGGGAGCTGTTTTTT.

The V and J genes are TRBV11-2 and TRBJ2-7; perhaps TRBD2 as D (7 bases). From germline, CDR1 is SGHAT and CDR2 FQNNGV. This CDR3 is built from 15 residues. V was trimmed by 4 bases and J by 5 bases, leaving 18 bases between them. This chain's CDR3 is CASSSMVGGLDEQYF. CDR3 in DNA: TGTGCCAGCAGCTCCATGGTGGGGGGGCTCGACGAGCAGTACTTC.